The next 8 T cell receptor beta chains were all read from a single sample in a study of T cell repertoires in cytomegalovirus infection. TCRdb recomputed calls from the reads with MiXCR, one row per CDR3 protein. The sample consists of about 310,000 distinct CDR3 sequences, roughly 15% of them appearing once. Material for sequencing was PBMCs. Receptors were obtained from a human donor in good health (CMV status not recorded). Some clones in this sample may be carry-over from other donors' samples.

This clonotype appeared a few times. The chain carries TRBV12-3 or TRBV12-4 and TRBJ2-3, with D possibly being TRBD2 (5 bases). This CDR3 contains 12 residues. The V and J ends lost 8 bases and 4 bases respectively, with 10 bases between them. The CDR3 nucleotides read TGTGCCAGCCAAGTCGGGGCAGATACGCAGTATTTT. Translating gives CASQVGADTQYF.

This clonotype was detected only a few times. The V and J genes are TRBV12-3 or TRBV12-4 and TRBJ1-1; D call uncertain. The V gene lost 6 bases and the J gene lost 5 bases, with 10 bases spanning the gap. The CDR3 is made up of 12 amino acids. CDR3 region: CASRESRTEAFF. The DNA of the CDR3 is TGTGCCAGCAGGGAGTCGAGAACTGAAGCTTTCTTT.

The chain recombines TRBV20-1 with TRBJ1-5; 8 nucleotides line up with TRBD1. Looked up from germline, CDR1 is DFQATT and CDR2 is SNEGSKA (reference sequence). The J segment lost 4 bases and the V segment lost 0 bases, leaving 8 bases of the junction unmatched. The CDR3 runs to 16 residues. CDR3 sequence (DNA): TGCAGTGCTAGAGATACCCAGGGGGCACCTAATCAGCCCCAGCATTTT. This encodes CSARDTQGAPNQPQHF.

This clonotype was detected a few times. This sequence joins TRBV7-9 and TRBJ1-2; tentative D call: TRBD1 (5 bases). Trimming removed 4 bases at V and 5 bases at J, with 14 bases between. Germline CDR1 SEHNR, CDR2 FQNEAQ (reference sequence). The CDR3 sequence is 14 residues long. Here the CDR3 reads CASSSQEGRYGYTF. CDR3 DNA sequence: TGTGCCAGCAGCTCCCAAGAGGGGCGATATGGCTACACCTTC.

Ten or more counts support this clonotype. This chain uses TRBV12-3 or TRBV12-4 with TRBJ1-1, with 7 bases fitting TRBD1. Trimming removed 5 bases from V and 1 base from J; junction bases left unmatched: 4. The CDR3 covers 14 residues. The DNA for the CDR3 is TGTGCCAGCAGTAAGCACAGGGGGAACACTGAAGCTTTCTTT. This codes for CASSKHRGNTEAFF.

This clonotype was recorded a few times. The J gene is TRBJ2-1, the V gene TRBV29-1; D gene uncertain. The germline V gene encodes CDR1 SQVTM and CDR2 ANQGSEA. Trimming cost V 6 bases and J 3 bases, with 6 bases left between them. The CDR3 length is 11 residues. As DNA, the CDR3 is TGCAGCGTGGGGAACTACAATGAGCAGTTCTTC. It specifies CSVGNYNEQFF.

The V call is TRBV6-5, the J call TRBJ2-7, with D possibly matching TRBD1 (6 bases). Per the germline V gene, CDR1 is MNHEY and CDR2 is SVGAGI. The CDR3 extends over 11 amino acids. The V and J ends lost 6 bases and 9 bases respectively, with 12 bases between them. The CDR3 reads CASRSTGLQYF. The CDR3 DNA reads as TGTGCCAGCAGATCCACAGGGTTGCAGTACTTC.

The table lists this clonotype with many counts. V is TRBV4-1 and J is TRBJ2-1, with D unresolved. CDR1 is MGHRA and CDR2 is YSYEKL in the germline V gene. The CDR3 spans 13 residues. The V gene lost 1 base and the J gene lost 6 bases, with 7 bases spanning the gap. This CDR3 reads CASSQGSANEQFF. In nucleotides, the CDR3 is TGCGCCAGCAGCCAAGGTTCCGCCAATGAGCAGTTCTTC.